This T cell receptor beta chain was found in a study of cytomegalovirus exposure and HLA in healthy donors. The wider study: Most genotyped donors, around 78% of 398, had Caucasian-associated genetic ancestry. Regarding the study as a whole: When a later analysis compared HLA-associated TCR beta chains with equally common others, the HLA-associated chains turned out to be more clonally expanded and to have lower generation probabilities.

V dropped 5 bases and J dropped 7; count of bases not matched to a gene: 11. This CDR3 has 15 residues. Looked up from germline, CDR1 is SGHNT and CDR2 is YENEEA. 13 Jbeta primers and 60 Vbeta primers were used for the PCR. Libraries were prepared by immunoSEQ multiplex PCR; TCRdb keeps only in-frame clonotypes and omits some of them. The profile covers 95,000 to 150,000 clones, with about 8% appearing a single time and less than 6.5% taken by the ten largest. Concerning this clone itself: Its antigen is currently unknown.

V usage is TRBV11-3 and J usage is TRBJ2-7, with 10 bases identical to TRBD1. Sequencing was carried out using PBMCs. The sequence was obtained from a woman in her thirties or forties in good health and CMV-seropositive. CDR3 coding DNA: TGTGCCAGCAGCCGAGGGACAGGGGCTACCGGGGAGCAGTACTTC. Its protein is CASSRGTGATGEQYF.